This TCR beta chain was sequenced during a study of blood T cell repertoires in COVID-19 (dated by TCRdb to the early 2020s). About the study as a whole: Samples covering the acute and convalescent phases of COVID-19 were provided by collaborators in the United States, Italy and Spain. The prospective study material was composed of cDNA or gDNA derived from T cells, B-cell-depleted T cells, or PBMCs. Subjects who had been exposed to COVID-19, were actively infected with it, or had recovered from it provided the deeply sampled blood TCRbeta repertoires that made up the dataset. The repertoires were released in a freely available public database meant as a resource for research on the immune response to SARS-CoV-2. Samples came from the ongoing ImmuneRACE study (first 160 participants) plus 1,254 subjects from 6 global collaborators. Nearly every sample came with metadata listing a de-identified subject ID, COVID-19 status, age in years and sex. Where HLA class I and class II types were available, the types were taken from metadata supplied by the sample provider, not from assay-based typing. The study at large found these results: How much clinical and demographic metadata was included differed by source and by participant, and the metadata was provided uncurated.

Collaborating institutions collected whole blood in K2EDTA tubes following their own protocols. For TCRbeta analysis, collaborator samples were shipped as frozen whole blood, as isolated PBMCs, or as DNA extracted from either sample type. Turning to this clone: Its antigen remains unidentified. Nothing much larger sits one base from this clone, and base qualities are not available.

TCRbeta CDR3 regions were amplified from genomic DNA using the immunoSEQ Assay, a bias-controlled multiplex PCR. The study's own analysis went as follows. The number of nucleated cells in each sample was estimated from the amplification of reference gene primers within the assay. Sequence reads were collapsed and filtered to measure the absolute abundance of every unique TCRbeta CDR3 rearrangement. For each sample, productive Simpson clonality was calculated as the square root of Simpson's diversity index across productive rearrangements. TCRdb carries this immuneACCESS record with in-frame sequences only. Its versions omit some clonotypes, under half of them owing to an unresolved V gene in the studies checked, with the rest unexplained. V, J and clone size are taken as reported in that table, and D and trimming were inferred from the DNA itself. The sample table holds 100,000 or so clones, of which more than 75% were seen once. Around 13% of the sample goes to the ten largest clones.

After removal of 0 bases from V and 2 bases from J, the junction retains 3 bases not matched to a gene. From the cysteine up to the phenylalanine, the CDR3 has a length of 16 residues. This entry keeps only the CDR3 DNA: 48 bases, framed from base 1. The germline V gene sets CDR1 to SGHRS and CDR2 to YFSETQ. This TCR was recovered from a human donor in a cohort sampled during active COVID-19. Material for sequencing was peripheral blood. The chain is made from TRBV5-1 and TRBJ2-1, with 9 bases in between that match TRBD2. The DNA is as follows: TGCGCCAGCAGCTTGGTGGCTAGCGGGGCCTACAATGAGCAGTTCTTC. Translated, it gives CASSLVASGAYNEQFF.